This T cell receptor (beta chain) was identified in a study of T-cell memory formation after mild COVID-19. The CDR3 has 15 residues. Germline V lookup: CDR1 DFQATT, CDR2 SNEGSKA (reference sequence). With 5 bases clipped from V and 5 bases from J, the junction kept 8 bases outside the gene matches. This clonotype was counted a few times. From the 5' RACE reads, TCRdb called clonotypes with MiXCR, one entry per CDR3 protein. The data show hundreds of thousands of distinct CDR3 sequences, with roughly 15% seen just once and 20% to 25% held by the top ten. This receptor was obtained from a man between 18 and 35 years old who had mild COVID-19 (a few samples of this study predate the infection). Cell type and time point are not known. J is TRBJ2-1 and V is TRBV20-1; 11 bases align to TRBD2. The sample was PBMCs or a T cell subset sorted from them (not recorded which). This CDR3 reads CSAGPLAGGDNEQFF. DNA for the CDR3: TGCAGTGCTGGACCCTTAGCGGGGGGGGACAATGAGCAGTTCTTC.